The entry below describes one TCR beta chain. Its cognate antigen is unknown. The data derive from a study of T cell responses to AZD1222 COVID-19 vaccine. Profiling relied on immunoSEQ multiplex PCR, and the TCRdb table lists in-frame clones only, not all of them. The table lists approximately 150,000 clones, roughly 87% of them singletons, with roughly 1.7% in the top ten. The study's findings and limits: Clonal diversity may have been underestimated, and the donors were mostly white British, with more females than males. A reported finding is that nearly half of spike-specific TCRs target unmutated variant regions. The peak T cell response came first, and repertoires were sampled only after it.

The sequencing used peripheral blood, collected 28 days after the second AZD1222 dose. The source is an adult who received the AZD1222 COVID-19 vaccine.

The CDR3 region is CASSLKGAFF. The CDR3 DNA sequence: TGTGCCAGCAGCCTGAAAGGGGCTTTCTTT. The chain employs TRBV6-5 and TRBJ1-1; unclear D gene. V was shortened by 6 bases and J by 11 bases, with 10 bases between the two germline ends. CDR1 is MNHEY and CDR2 is SVGAGI in the germline V gene. The CDR3 totals 10 residues.